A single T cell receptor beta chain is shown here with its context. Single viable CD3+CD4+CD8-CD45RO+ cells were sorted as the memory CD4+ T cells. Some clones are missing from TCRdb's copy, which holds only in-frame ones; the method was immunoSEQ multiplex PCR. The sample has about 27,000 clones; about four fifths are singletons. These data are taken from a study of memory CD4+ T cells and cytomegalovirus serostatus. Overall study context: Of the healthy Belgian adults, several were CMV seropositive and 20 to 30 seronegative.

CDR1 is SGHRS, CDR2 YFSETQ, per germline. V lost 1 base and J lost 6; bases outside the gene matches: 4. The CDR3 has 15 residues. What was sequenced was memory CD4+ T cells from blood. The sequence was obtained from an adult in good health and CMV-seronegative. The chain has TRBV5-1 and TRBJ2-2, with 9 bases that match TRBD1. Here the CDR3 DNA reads TGCGCCAGCAGCTTGACAGGGGGCATGTCCGGGGAGCTGTTTTTT. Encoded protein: CASSLTGGMSGELFF.